The rows below give T cell receptor beta chains drawn from one sample of a study of CD8 T cells in Susac syndrome. TCRdb ran MiXCR on the immunoSEQ multiplex PCR reads and lists one entry per CDR3 protein. The table records about 100,000 distinct CDR3 sequences, about 95% of them present only once. The sequenced material came from CD8+ T cells from PBMCs. Source of these receptors: a human donor with Susac syndrome. CDR3s include the opening cysteine and the closing phenylalanine or tryptophan. Fields, in order: D gene, J gene, V gene, clone size, CDR3 protein, CDR3 DNA. The D gene is left open where the match is weak. Not all rows give a size; the values are once, few, many and, for expanded clones, a class.

d_call: .; j_call: TRBJ2-3; v_call: TRBV11-2; clone_size: .; cdr3_aa: CASSPRGATGEDTQYF; cdr3_nt: TGTGCCAGCAGCCCCCGAGGGGCTACGGGGGAAGATACGCAGTATTTT
d_call: TRBD2; j_call: TRBJ2-7; v_call: TRBV12-3/TRBV12-4; clone_size: once; cdr3_aa: CASSLVAAGGPYEQYF; cdr3_nt: TGTGCCAGCAGTTTGGTCGCAGCGGGGGGTCCCTACGAGCAGTACTTC
d_call: TRBD1; j_call: TRBJ2-1; v_call: TRBV23-1; clone_size: .; cdr3_aa: CASSQSSDRADEQFF; cdr3_nt: TGCGCCAGCAGTCAATCTTCGGACAGGGCAGATGAGCAGTTCTTC
d_call: .; j_call: TRBJ1-4; v_call: TRBV4-2; clone_size: once; cdr3_aa: CASSQDSISNEKLFF; cdr3_nt: TGTGCCAGCAGCCAAGATTCCATTAGTAATGAAAAACTGTTTTTT
d_call: .; j_call: TRBJ1-5; v_call: TRBV27; clone_size: .; cdr3_aa: CASSISGWGQPQHF; cdr3_nt: TGTGCCAGCAGTATCTCGGGGTGGGGGCAGCCCCAGCATTTT
d_call: .; j_call: TRBJ2-1; v_call: TRBV5-6; clone_size: .; cdr3_aa: CASSLITGKGTEQFF; cdr3_nt: TGTGCCAGCAGCTTGATCACAGGGAAGGGGACTGAGCAGTTCTTC
d_call: .; j_call: TRBJ2-6; v_call: TRBV7-3; clone_size: .; cdr3_aa: CASSLMAGYSGANVLTF; cdr3_nt: TGTGCCAGCAGCTTAATGGCGGGGTACTCTGGGGCCAACGTCCTGACTTTC
d_call: .; j_call: TRBJ2-4; v_call: TRBV29-1; clone_size: once; cdr3_aa: CSVEDLDTNIQYF; cdr3_nt: TGCAGCGTTGAAGACCTCGATACAAACATTCAGTACTTC
d_call: .; j_call: TRBJ1-2; v_call: TRBV29-1; clone_size: .; cdr3_aa: CSVSKGTGGYTF; cdr3_nt: TGCAGCGTTAGCAAGGGGACGGGAGGCTACACCTTC
d_call: .; j_call: TRBJ1-6; v_call: TRBV5-6; clone_size: .; cdr3_aa: CASSFNRNSPLHF; cdr3_nt: TGTGCCAGCAGCTTCAACAGGAATTCACCCCTCCACTTT
d_call: TRBD2; j_call: TRBJ2-7; v_call: TRBV7-8; clone_size: .; cdr3_aa: CASSFFAITSGLGRYEQYF; cdr3_nt: TGTGCCAGCAGCTTTTTTGCCATAACGAGTGGACTAGGACGATACGAGCAGTACTTC
d_call: TRBD2; j_call: TRBJ2-1; v_call: TRBV11-2; clone_size: .; cdr3_aa: CASSLLRGGGNEQFF; cdr3_nt: TGTGCCAGCAGCTTATTGCGGGGGGGCGGGAATGAGCAGTTCTTC
d_call: TRBD2; j_call: TRBJ2-7; v_call: TRBV20-1; clone_size: .; cdr3_aa: CSPQGTSGSGEQYF; cdr3_nt: TGCAGTCCCCAGGGAACTAGCGGGAGTGGTGAGCAGTACTTC
d_call: .; j_call: TRBJ2-1; v_call: TRBV20-1; clone_size: .; cdr3_aa: CSGTPGDYNEQFF; cdr3_nt: TGCAGTGGTACCCCTGGGGACTACAATGAGCAGTTCTTC
d_call: .; j_call: TRBJ2-2; v_call: TRBV2; clone_size: .; cdr3_aa: CAKGSNTGELFF; cdr3_nt: TGTGCCAAGGGGTCTAACACCGGGGAGCTGTTTTTT
d_call: TRBD2; j_call: TRBJ2-7; v_call: TRBV20-1; clone_size: .; cdr3_aa: CSARDPTSAGYEQYF; cdr3_nt: TGCAGTGCTAGAGATCCCACTAGCGCGGGCTACGAGCAGTACTTC
d_call: .; j_call: TRBJ2-5; v_call: TRBV19; clone_size: .; cdr3_aa: CASKDLYQETQYF; cdr3_nt: TGTGCCAGTAAGGACCTGTACCAAGAGACCCAGTACTTC
d_call: .; j_call: TRBJ2-4; v_call: TRBV4-1; clone_size: .; cdr3_aa: CASSQYSDNYDIAKNIQYF; cdr3_nt: TGCGCCAGCAGCCAATACTCGGACAACTACGACATAGCCAAAAACATTCAGTACTTC
d_call: TRBD1; j_call: TRBJ1-2; v_call: TRBV12-3/TRBV12-4; clone_size: .; cdr3_aa: CASSLGQGELSGYTF; cdr3_nt: TGTGCCAGCAGTTTAGGGCAGGGGGAACTAAGTGGCTACACCTTC
d_call: TRBD1; j_call: TRBJ1-2; v_call: TRBV7-9; clone_size: .; cdr3_aa: CASSSPDRFNHGYTF; cdr3_nt: TGTGCCAGCAGCTCCCCGGACAGGTTTAATCATGGCTACACCTTC
d_call: .; j_call: TRBJ2-5; v_call: TRBV19; clone_size: .; cdr3_aa: CASSQQGMQTQYF; cdr3_nt: TGTGCCAGTAGTCAACAGGGAATGCAGACCCAGTACTTC
d_call: TRBD2; j_call: TRBJ2-3; v_call: TRBV29-1; clone_size: .; cdr3_aa: CSVTWGSTGGVDTQYF; cdr3_nt: TGCAGCGTCACTTGGGGATCAACGGGAGGAGTAGATACGCAGTATTTT
d_call: .; j_call: TRBJ2-7; v_call: TRBV4-2; clone_size: once; cdr3_aa: CASSPQTGSYEQYF; cdr3_nt: TGTGCCAGCAGCCCTCAGACAGGCTCCTACGAGCAGTACTTC
d_call: TRBD1; j_call: TRBJ2-1; v_call: TRBV12-5; clone_size: .; cdr3_aa: CASGLYLRGRDEQFF; cdr3_nt: TGTGCTAGTGGTTTGTACCTCAGGGGGCGCGATGAGCAGTTCTTC
d_call: .; j_call: TRBJ2-7; v_call: TRBV18; clone_size: .; cdr3_aa: CASSPPSGPYEQYF; cdr3_nt: TGTGCCAGCTCACCACCTAGCGGACCCTACGAGCAGTACTTC
d_call: .; j_call: TRBJ1-5; v_call: TRBV6-6; clone_size: .; cdr3_aa: CASSPSMDSAQPQHF; cdr3_nt: TGTGCCAGCAGTCCCTCGATGGACAGTGCTCAGCCCCAGCATTTT
d_call: .; j_call: TRBJ1-4; v_call: TRBV9; clone_size: .; cdr3_aa: CASRGASTNEKLFF; cdr3_nt: TGTGCCAGCAGGGGAGCGTCAACTAATGAAAAACTGTTTTTT
d_call: .; j_call: TRBJ2-1; v_call: TRBV15; clone_size: .; cdr3_aa: CATSPSAEYNEQFF; cdr3_nt: TGTGCCACCTCGCCTAGCGCAGAATACAATGAGCAGTTCTTC
d_call: TRBD1; j_call: TRBJ2-1; v_call: TRBV3-1; clone_size: .; cdr3_aa: CASSQDGLDRDNEQFF; cdr3_nt: TGTGCCAGCAGCCAAGATGGGCTCGACAGGGACAATGAGCAGTTCTTC
d_call: .; j_call: TRBJ1-5; v_call: TRBV27; clone_size: .; cdr3_aa: CASSFASHGNQPQHF; cdr3_nt: TGTGCCAGCAGTTTTGCCAGCCATGGCAATCAGCCCCAGCATTTT
d_call: .; j_call: TRBJ2-3; v_call: TRBV11-2; clone_size: .; cdr3_aa: CASSPTGLDTQYF; cdr3_nt: TGTGCCAGCAGCCCTACGGGACTAGATACGCAGTATTTT
d_call: TRBD1; j_call: TRBJ2-1; v_call: TRBV5-1; clone_size: .; cdr3_aa: CASSFTGTGSEFF; cdr3_nt: TGCGCCAGCAGCTTTACCGGGACAGGGTCGGAGTTCTTC
d_call: .; j_call: TRBJ2-3; v_call: TRBV29-1; clone_size: .; cdr3_aa: CSVEDDAGFGTQYF; cdr3_nt: TGCAGCGTTGAAGACGATGCTGGTTTTGGTACGCAGTATTTT
d_call: TRBD1; j_call: TRBJ1-5; v_call: TRBV7-2; clone_size: .; cdr3_aa: CASSLSPLTGADQPQHF; cdr3_nt: TGTGCCAGCAGCTTATCCCCTCTCACAGGGGCCGATCAGCCCCAGCATTTT
d_call: .; j_call: TRBJ2-2; v_call: TRBV29-1; clone_size: .; cdr3_aa: CSVPLRENTGELFF; cdr3_nt: TGCAGCGTTCCCCTGCGGGAGAACACCGGGGAGCTGTTTTTT
d_call: TRBD2; j_call: TRBJ2-6; v_call: TRBV7-2; clone_size: .; cdr3_aa: CASSFMPLGGGPGANVLTF; cdr3_nt: TGTGCCAGCAGCTTCATGCCGCTGGGCGGGGGGCCTGGGGCCAACGTCCTGACTTTC
d_call: .; j_call: TRBJ2-3; v_call: TRBV14; clone_size: .; cdr3_aa: CASSQDPGVGTDTQYF; cdr3_nt: TGTGCCAGCAGCCAAGACCCGGGAGTGGGCACAGATACGCAGTATTTT
d_call: .; j_call: TRBJ2-4; v_call: TRBV29-1; clone_size: .; cdr3_aa: CSVASGGTKNIQYF; cdr3_nt: TGCAGCGTTGCGTCGGGGGGCACAAAAAACATTCAGTACTTC
d_call: TRBD2; j_call: TRBJ2-7; v_call: TRBV27; clone_size: .; cdr3_aa: CASSPGTTLYEQYF; cdr3_nt: TGTGCCAGCAGTCCCGGGACTACCTTATACGAGCAGTACTTC
d_call: .; j_call: TRBJ2-5; v_call: TRBV4-1; clone_size: .; cdr3_aa: CASSQVWGGQETQYF; cdr3_nt: TGCGCCAGCAGCCAAGTTTGGGGAGGTCAAGAGACCCAGTACTTC
d_call: .; j_call: TRBJ2-1; v_call: TRBV3-1; clone_size: .; cdr3_aa: CASSQEAGTRREQFF; cdr3_nt: TGTGCCAGCAGCCAAGAAGCCGGGACACGCCGGGAGCAGTTCTTC
d_call: .; j_call: TRBJ1-5; v_call: TRBV12-3/TRBV12-4; clone_size: .; cdr3_aa: CASSSVVNGSNQPQHF; cdr3_nt: TGTGCCAGCAGTTCCGTCGTGAATGGGAGCAATCAGCCCCAGCATTTT
d_call: .; j_call: TRBJ2-7; v_call: TRBV27; clone_size: .; cdr3_aa: CATSTGDEQYF; cdr3_nt: TGTGCCACCAGTACAGGAGACGAGCAGTACTTC
d_call: .; j_call: TRBJ2-7; v_call: TRBV4-2; clone_size: .; cdr3_aa: CASSQYRATDSYEQYF; cdr3_nt: TGTGCCAGCAGCCAATATAGGGCGACTGACTCCTACGAGCAGTACTTC
d_call: TRBD2; j_call: TRBJ2-2; v_call: TRBV20-1; clone_size: .; cdr3_aa: CSASLGLADTGELFF; cdr3_nt: TGCAGTGCTAGTCTGGGACTAGCGGACACCGGGGAGCTGTTTTTT
d_call: .; j_call: TRBJ2-5; v_call: TRBV29-1; clone_size: .; cdr3_aa: CIGAPGTSQETQYF; cdr3_nt: TGCATCGGTGCCCCGGGTACCAGCCAAGAGACCCAGTACTTC
d_call: .; j_call: TRBJ1-3; v_call: TRBV7-3; clone_size: once; cdr3_aa: CASSPQPGNTIYF; cdr3_nt: TGTGCCAGCAGCCCACAACCTGGAAACACCATATATTTT
d_call: .; j_call: TRBJ2-7; v_call: TRBV10-3; clone_size: .; cdr3_aa: CAIRASEYEQYF; cdr3_nt: TGTGCCATCAGGGCTAGCGAGTACGAGCAGTACTTC
d_call: TRBD1; j_call: TRBJ1-6; v_call: TRBV11-2; clone_size: .; cdr3_aa: CASSLNPTGDSPLHF; cdr3_nt: TGTGCCAGCAGCTTAAACCCGACAGGGGATTCACCCCTCCACTTT
d_call: TRBD2; j_call: TRBJ2-7; v_call: TRBV20-1; clone_size: .; cdr3_aa: CSAPASLAGGTYEQYF; cdr3_nt: TGCAGTGCTCCCGCCTCACTAGCGGGGGGAACCTACGAGCAGTACTTC
d_call: TRBD1; j_call: TRBJ1-1; v_call: TRBV20-1; clone_size: .; cdr3_aa: CSAMDRGFSEAFF; cdr3_nt: TGCAGTGCTATGGACAGGGGATTCTCTGAAGCTTTCTTT
d_call: TRBD1; j_call: TRBJ2-7; v_call: TRBV7-2; clone_size: .; cdr3_aa: CASSLGLPGQGYNEQYF; cdr3_nt: TGTGCCAGCAGCTTAGGGCTACCGGGACAGGGATACAACGAGCAGTACTTC
d_call: .; j_call: TRBJ2-1; v_call: TRBV4-2; clone_size: .; cdr3_aa: CASSQGLAEQFF; cdr3_nt: TGTGCCAGCAGCCAAGGGTTAGCTGAGCAGTTCTTC
d_call: .; j_call: TRBJ1-2; v_call: TRBV27; clone_size: .; cdr3_aa: CASSSPRDMWGYTF; cdr3_nt: TGTGCCAGCAGTTCCCCCCGGGACATGTGGGGCTACACCTTC
d_call: .; j_call: TRBJ2-7; v_call: TRBV29-1; clone_size: .; cdr3_aa: CSVVVGGDSEQYF; cdr3_nt: TGCAGCGTTGTAGTAGGGGGGGATAGCGAGCAGTACTTC
d_call: .; j_call: TRBJ2-3; v_call: TRBV5-1; clone_size: .; cdr3_aa: CASSGRTVPGTDTQYF; cdr3_nt: TGCGCCAGCAGCGGTCGGACAGTCCCCGGCACAGATACGCAGTATTTT
d_call: .; j_call: TRBJ1-2; v_call: TRBV6-2/TRBV6-3; clone_size: .; cdr3_aa: CASSYSENYGYTF; cdr3_nt: TGTGCCAGCAGTTACTCAGAAAACTATGGCTACACCTTC